The 28 T cell receptor beta chains presented below share a single source sample, sequenced in a study of OX40 agonist ivuxolimab in advanced cancers. Profiling relied on immunoSEQ multiplex PCR, and the TCRdb table lists in-frame clones only, not all of them. The table includes some 50,000 clones, 80% to 90% detected once. Source: CD4+ or CD8+ T cells sorted from blood, taken in a trial of the OX40 agonist ivuxolimab. These receptors all come from an adult with an advanced solid tumor such as melanoma, head and neck, liver or kidney cancer.

This chain links TRBV6-1 with TRBJ2-3, with 11 bases aligning to TRBD2. The germline V gene encodes CDR1 MNHNS and CDR2 SASEGT. V was pared by 3 bases and J by 5 bases, with 7 bases of the junction left unmatched. The CDR3 covers 16 residues. The CDR3 loop reads CASSEITSGGVDTQYF. The CDR3 DNA sequence: TGTGCCAGCAGTGAGATTACTAGCGGGGGTGTAGATACGCAGTATTTT.

V is TRBV15 and J is TRBJ2-2; D is ambiguous. Trimming removed 5 bases from V and 5 bases from J, with 12 bases in between. From germline, CDR1 is LNHNV and CDR2 YYDKDF (reference sequence). This CDR3 is 14 amino acids long. CDR3 coding DNA: TGTGCCACCAGCTGGGCTAGAGAGACCGGGGAGCTGTTTTTT. Translation gives CATSWARETGELFF.

V and J are TRBV6-1 and TRBJ1-1; no firm D call. Trimming took off 7 bases at V and 4 bases at J, with 19 bases between the two ends. Germline V gives CDR1 MNHNS, CDR2 SASEGT. The CDR3 is made up of 15 amino acids. The CDR3 DNA reads TGTGCCAGCAACCTCAAGGCCACCCAGGCCACTGAAGCTTTCTTT. Translating it yields CASNLKATQATEAFF.

The chain joins TRBV28 to TRBJ2-7; perhaps D is TRBD1 or TRBD2 (5 bases each). The CDR3 runs 18 residues. The germline CDR1 and CDR2 sequences are MDHEN and SYDVKM. The ends were cut back, 5 bases at V and 2 bases at J, with 25 bases in the middle. This CDR3 is CASSPSPGLGALTYEQYF. The CDR3 DNA is TGTGCCAGCAGTCCGTCCCCCGGGCTCGGGGCCCTGACCTACGAGCAGTACTTC.

The rearrangement links TRBV5-1 to TRBJ1-4; maybe TRBD1 (5 bases). V lost 5 bases, J lost 3 bases, and 5 bases lay in between. In germline, CDR1 is SGHRS, CDR2 YFSETQ. The CDR3 has 12 amino acids. CDR3 in amino acids: CASRGANEKLFF. The CDR3, as DNA: TGCGCCAGCAGAGGGGCTAATGAAAAACTGTTTTTT. Full variable domain (missing parts from reference TRBV5-1 and TRBJ1-4): KAGVTQTPRYLIKTRGQQVTLSCSPISGHRSVSWYQQTPGQGLQFLFEYFSETQRNKGNFPGRFSGRQFSNSRSEMNVSTLELGDSALYLCASRGANEKLFFGSGTQLSVL.

This clone was recorded only once. The chain is built from TRBV28 and TRBJ1-1; D unclear. This CDR3 comprises 13 residues. CDR1 and CDR2 (germline): MDHEN, SYDVKM. V was pared by 6 bases and J by 1 base, with 9 bases between. The CDR3 loop reads CASRLDGNTEAFF. CDR3 DNA: TGTGCCAGCAGGTTGGACGGGAACACTGAAGCTTTCTTT.

The chain links TRBV13 to TRBJ1-5, with 7 bases fitting TRBD1. Germline V gene sequence: CDR1 PRHDT, CDR2 FYEKMQ (reference sequence). V was pared by 4 bases and J by 2 bases, with 5 bases of the junction left unmatched. The CDR3 spans 15 residues. CDR3 bases: TGTGCCAGCAGCTGGAGACAGGGTGGCAATCAGCCCCAGCATTTT. This codes for CASSWRQGGNQPQHF.

Here the CDR3 reads CASSPGQGAYEQYF. In nucleotides, the CDR3 is TGTGCCAGCTCACCAGGACAGGGGGCTTACGAGCAGTACTTC. This chain uses TRBV18 with TRBJ2-7, with TRBD1 matching 11 bases. The CDR3 is 14 residues long. V lost 2 bases, J lost 4 bases, and 1 base stayed unmatched. The germline CDR1 and CDR2 sequences are KGHSH and LQKENI. The variable domain in full, completed from reference TRBV18 and TRBJ2-7, reads NAGVMQNPRHLVRRRGQEARLRCSPMKGHSHVYWYRQLPEEGLKFMVYLQKENIIDESGMPKERFSAEFPKEGPSILRIQQVVRGDSAAYFCASSPGQGAYEQYFGPGTRLTVT.

The rearrangement uses TRBV7-9 and TRBJ1-1; D is unclear. Germline CDR1 is SEHNR and CDR2 is FQNEAQ (reference sequence). The CDR3 is 14 residues long. V was cut by 4 bases and J by 3 bases, with 12 bases left in between. The DNA of the CDR3 is TGTGCCAGCAGCTACAGTTTAGGCGACACTGAAGCTTTCTTT. Amino acid sequence: CASSYSLGDTEAFF.

The V call is TRBV11-2, the J call TRBJ1-2; D is perhaps TRBD1 (6 bases). The CDR3 totals 15 residues. V shed 2 bases and J shed 5 bases, with 15 bases lying between them. The germline V gene encodes CDR1 SGHAT and CDR2 FQNNGV. The CDR3 region has the DNA TGTGCCAGCAGCTTACACTCCCGGACAGCTTATGGCTACACCTTC. As protein: CASSLHSRTAYGYTF. Full variable domain (rest looked up from reference TRBV11-2 and TRBJ1-2): EAGVAQSPRYKIIEKRQSVAFWCNPISGHATLYWYQQILGQGPKLLIQFQNNGVVDDSQLPKDRFSAERLKGVDSTLKIQPAKLEDSAVYLCASSLHSRTAYGYTFGSGTRLTVV.

The gene calls are TRBV5-1 and TRBJ2-5, with D perhaps assigned TRBD1 or TRBD2 (6 bases each). Germline CDR1 and CDR2: SGHRS and YFSETQ. The CDR3 runs to 16 residues. V lost 3 bases to trimming and J lost 9 bases, with 24 bases between them. CDR3 protein: CASSSSPLVGGGAQYF. CDR3 nucleotide sequence: TGCGCCAGCAGCTCCTCTCCCCTAGTGGGGGGCGGGGCCCAGTACTTC.

The rearrangement joins TRBV19 to TRBJ1-4; D possibly corresponds to TRBD1 (6 bases). Germline CDR1 and CDR2: LNHDA and SQIVND (reference sequence). Between the trimmed V and J ends, which lost 8 bases and 5 bases, there was a span of 15 bases. This CDR3 region has 14 residues. CDR3 in amino acids: CASARPTGNEKLFF. The CDR3 DNA reads TGTGCCAGTGCCCGCCCAACAGGGAATGAAAAACTGTTTTTT.

In this sample, this clone turned up once. The chain has TRBV5-1 and TRBJ2-3; maybe TRBD2 (5 bases). Germline assignment: CDR1 SGHRS and CDR2 YFSETQ. Trimming took off 4 bases at V and 1 base at J, with 10 bases between the two ends. This CDR3 has 14 residues. CDR3 bases: TGCGCCAGCAGCCACGGGGATGGCACAGATACGCAGTATTTT. As protein: CASSHGDGTDTQYF.

V usage is TRBV9 and J usage is TRBJ1-6; TRBD1 agrees at 7 bases. Germline CDR1 SGDLS, CDR2 YYNGEE. This CDR3 comprises 14 residues. Losses at the gene ends were 0 bases for V and 10 bases for J; bases not matched to a gene: 4. The CDR3 sequence is CASSVEGQTSPLHF. The CDR3 DNA is TGTGCCAGCAGCGTAGAGGGACAGACCTCACCCCTCCACTTT.

V and J are TRBV9 and TRBJ2-7, with a weak D call TRBD1 (6 bases). Germline-derived CDR1 and CDR2 are SGDLS and YYNGEE. The CDR3 spans 14 residues. V was pared by 3 bases and J by 6 bases, with 16 bases between. The CDR3 here is CASSAHNRDTEQYF. CDR3 coding DNA: TGTGCCAGCAGCGCGCATAACCGGGACACCGAGCAGTACTTC. The full variable domain, with the rest looked up from reference TRBV9 and TRBJ2-7, is DSGVTQTPKHLITATGQRVTLRCSPRSGDLSVYWYQQSLDQGLQFLIQYYNGEERAKGNILERFSAQQFPDLHSELNLSSLELGDSALYFCASSAHNRDTEQYFGPGTRLTVT.

This clone was observed a handful of times. CDR3 sequence (DNA): TGTGCCAGCGGCTACCGGGAGAACACTGAAGCTTTCTTT. Protein product: CASGYRENTEAFF. This chain connects TRBV2 to TRBJ1-1; D unresolved. The ends were cut back, 8 bases at V and 1 base at J, with 11 bases in the middle. Looked up from germline, CDR1 is SNHLY and CDR2 is FYNNEI. The CDR3 runs 13 residues.

The V and J genes are TRBV4-2 and TRBJ2-1; 10 bases agree with TRBD2. CDR3 size: 16 residues. V lost 3 bases, J lost 0 bases, and 2 bases stayed unmatched. Germline CDR1 reads LGHNA; CDR2 reads YNFKEQ. In DNA form, the CDR3 reads TGTGCCAGCAGCCATAGCGGGGGGAGCTCCTACAATGAGCAGTTCTTC. It codes for CASSHSGGSSYNEQFF.

The CDR3 spells CASSIRRGQETQYF. As DNA, the CDR3 is TGTGCCAGTAGTATACGCAGGGGACAAGAGACCCAGTACTTC. This chain connects TRBV19 to TRBJ2-5; a possible D gene is TRBD1 (6 bases). Between the trimmed V and J ends, which lost 2 bases and 2 bases, there was a span of 9 bases. Germline CDR1 is LNHDA and CDR2 is SQIVND (reference sequence). This CDR3 spans 14 amino acids. The whole variable domain, filled in from reference TRBV19 and TRBJ2-5, reads DGGITQSPKYLFRKEGQNVTLSCEQNLNHDAMYWYRQDPGQGLRLIYYSQIVNDFQKGDIAEGYSVSREKKESFPLTVTSAQKNPTAFYLCASSIRRGQETQYFGPGTRLLVL.

This chain uses TRBV19 with TRBJ2-2, with D uncertain. The V and J ends lost 6 bases and 4 bases respectively, with 9 bases between them. There are 13 residues in the CDR3. CDR1 and CDR2 (germline): LNHDA, SQIVND (reference sequence). CDR3 coding DNA: TGTGCCAGTAGCCGACAAGTCACCGGGGAGCTGTTTTTT. Protein product: CASSRQVTGELFF.

The chain recombines TRBV7-9 with TRBJ2-7, with D tentatively TRBD1 or TRBD2 (5 bases each). There are 13 residues in the CDR3. V gave up 5 bases and J gave up 2 bases, with 10 bases separating them. Germline assignment: CDR1 SEHNR and CDR2 FQNEAQ (reference sequence). The CDR3 loop reads CASSRDGTYEQYF. CDR3 bases: TGTGCCAGCAGCAGGGACGGTACCTACGAGCAGTACTTC.

In its sample, this clone was seen once. The chain carries TRBV12-5 and TRBJ1-4; the D is unclear. The V gene lost 5 bases and the J gene lost 0 bases, with 7 bases spanning the gap. The CDR3 has 14 amino acids. Germline assignment: CDR1 LGHNT and CDR2 FRNRAP. The chain's CDR3 is CASGPGSTNEKLFF. CDR3 sequence (DNA): TGTGCTAGTGGTCCCGGGTCAACTAATGAAAAACTGTTTTTT. Combining the CDR3 with reference TRBV12-5 and TRBJ1-4 gives the whole variable domain DARVTQTPRHKVTEMGQEVTMRCQPILGHNTVFWYRQTMMQGLELLAYFRNRAPLDDSGMPKDRFSAEMPDATLATLKIQPSEPRDSAVYFCASGPGSTNEKLFFGSGTQLSVL.

The rearrangement links TRBV6-1 to TRBJ1-6; D is ambiguous. The germline V gene has CDR1 MNHNS and CDR2 SASEGT. The CDR3 contains 18 residues. The V and J ends lost 0 bases and 6 bases respectively, with 18 bases between them. Here the CDR3 DNA reads TGTGCCAGCAGTGAAGCCCTCCCTCTCGGACTAAGTAATTCACCCCTCCACTTT. Translated, it gives CASSEALPLGLSNSPLHF.

The genes are TRBV11-3 and TRBJ1-3; a weak D match, TRBD1 (6 bases). Germline CDR1 SGHNT, CDR2 YENEEA. Between the trimmed V and J ends, which lost 0 bases and 4 bases, there was a span of 10 bases. The CDR3 sequence is 15 residues long. CDR3 sequence: CASSLDQGYGNTIYF. The CDR3 DNA reads as TGTGCCAGCAGCTTAGACCAGGGGTACGGAAACACCATATATTTT.

The rearrangement joins TRBV10-3 to TRBJ2-1, with D possibly called TRBD1 or TRBD2 (6 bases each). V was pared by 7 bases and J by 4 bases, with 11 bases between. Germline values: CDR1 ENHRY, CDR2 SYGVKD. The CDR3 runs to 13 residues. CDR3 in amino acids: CAITGAGYNEQFF. The CDR3 region has the DNA TGTGCCATCACGGGGGCCGGGTACAATGAGCAGTTCTTC.

V and J are TRBV5-5 and TRBJ1-5; D is uncertain. Germline V CDR1 and CDR2: SGHKS, YYEKEE (reference sequence). The CDR3 sequence is 15 residues long. V shed 0 bases and J shed 0 bases, with 7 bases lying between them. The CDR3 here is CASSLALNSNQPQHF. The CDR3 DNA sequence: TGTGCCAGCAGCTTGGCCTTAAATAGCAATCAGCCCCAGCATTTT.

J is TRBJ1-2 and V is TRBV2; 7 nucleotides agree with TRBD1. CDR3 length equals 14 residues. Looked up from germline, CDR1 is SNHLY and CDR2 is FYNNEI. With 6 bases clipped from V and 4 bases from J, the junction kept 8 bases outside the gene matches. DNA for the CDR3: TGTGCCAGCAGCCGGGACAGTATGGTCTATGGCTACACCTTC. It yields the protein CASSRDSMVYGYTF. Filled out from reference TRBV2 and TRBJ1-2, the complete variable domain reads EPEVTQTPSHQVTQMGQEVILRCVPISNHLYFYWYRQILGQKVEFLVSFYNNEISEKSEIFDDQFSVERPDGSNFTLKIRSTKLEDSAMYFCASSRDSMVYGYTFGSGTRLTVV.

The V call is TRBV2, the J call TRBJ1-5, with a weak D call TRBD1 (5 bases). The CDR3 spans 14 residues. CDR1 is SNHLY, CDR2 FYNNEI, per germline. V was clipped by 5 bases and J by 5 bases, with 13 bases between them. For the CDR3, the DNA is TGTGCCAGCAGTCGGGGCGGGGGGGATCAGCCCCAGCATTTT. It codes for CASSRGGGDQPQHF.

This chain connects TRBV15 to TRBJ2-7, with TRBD1 as a possible D gene (5 bases). V dropped 1 base and J dropped 3 bases, with 10 bases sitting between them. The CDR3 consists of 14 residues. Germline V gene lookup returns CDR1 LNHNV and CDR2 YYDKDF (reference sequence). The CDR3 DNA reads TGTGCCACCAGCAGAGGGGGCACCGACTACGAGCAGTACTTC. Its translation is CATSRGGTDYEQYF.